This T cell receptor beta chain comes out of a study of T cell responses to AZD1222 COVID-19 vaccine. Study-wide context: Second-dose intervals near 4 or 12 weeks were combined. Regarding the study as a whole: Repertoires were obtained only post-peak T cell response. Only five or six people who got AZD1222 tested seropositive at baseline. Per reports, nearly half of all spike-specific TCRs target regions that are unmutated in variants.

Repertoires were generated with immunoSEQ multiplex PCR, while TCRdb's copy carries only in-frame clones and drops some. The sample records some 91,000 clones, approximately 94% being singletons. The V end was cut by 4 bases, the J end by 0 bases, with 11 bases between. Germline V gives CDR1 SGHKS, CDR2 YYEKEE (reference sequence). The CDR3 extends over 15 amino acids. Notes on this clone: The antigen remains undetermined.

J is TRBJ2-1 and V is TRBV5-5; possible D gene TRBD2, 5 bases. This TCR was sampled from an adult in good health. The material sequenced was peripheral blood, taken on day 0 of AZD1222 vaccination. In DNA form, the CDR3 reads TGTGCCAGCAGCCCAGGCAGCGGCTCCTACAATGAGCAGTTCTTC. It specifies CASSPGSGSYNEQFF.